This T cell receptor beta chain was profiled in a study of shared clonotypes between healthy human individuals. Study-level information: Aged between 18 and 49, the donors were a couple of women and three men.

Note on this clone: Its antigen is unidentified.

General study results and limits: In the sorted subsets, rarefaction showed sequencing was incomplete despite large depth. In contrast to clonotypes shared by all four donors, non-shared clonotypes had lower generation probabilities.

It was across several immunoSEQ plates that each subset's genomic DNA was evenly split. The protocol was immunoSEQ multiplex PCR, while the TCRdb copy is restricted to in-frame clones and leaves out a portion. The sample records over a million clones, around 95% being singletons. J was trimmed by 9 bases and V by 6 bases; bases with no gene match: 7. CDR1 and CDR2 (germline): MNHNY, SVGAGI (reference sequence). This CDR3 is built from 13 residues. V and J are TRBV6-6 and TRBJ2-1; 8 nucleotides align to TRBD1. Sequenced material: naive CD4+ T cells sorted from blood. The subset was: CD45RA+ positively selected. This receptor was identified in a man aged 25-45 years in good health. CDR3 in amino acids: CASRLRGQGEQFF. CDR3 DNA: TGTGCCAGCAGACTCAGGGGGCAGGGTGAGCAGTTCTTC.